Below, 2 T cell receptor beta chains from the same sample are listed, as sequenced in a study of identical twins. TCRdb called the 5' RACE reads again in MiXCR, with one record for every CDR3 protein. Counted here are fewer than 550,000 distinct CDR3 sequences, about 16% occurring once; the ten biggest clones make up 0.44%. Another study also made use of these data, one on yellow fever vaccine responses in identical twins.

The specimen was CD4+ T cells sorted from blood. Every receptor here comes from a woman aged 18-35 years in good health.

This clonotype showed up just a few times. The chain employs TRBV5-1 and TRBJ1-2, with 7 positions matching TRBD1. V was pared by 0 bases and J by 2 bases, with 4 bases of the junction left unmatched. Germline CDR1 is SGHRS and CDR2 is YFSETQ. This CDR3 contains 15 residues. The CDR3 protein is CASSLGQGGNYGYTF. The DNA of the CDR3 is TGCGCCAGCAGCTTGGGACAGGGAGGGAACTATGGCTACACCTTC.

This clonotype was recorded a few times. This rearrangement joins TRBV11-3 to TRBJ2-1; no definite D call. Trimming took 5 bases from V and 1 from J, leaving 6 bases between them. The CDR3 has 13 amino acids. Germline V gene sequence: CDR1 SGHNT, CDR2 YENEEA. Written as DNA, the CDR3 is TGTGCCAGCAGCCGGCCTTCCTACAATGAGCAGTTCTTC. This translates into CASSRPSYNEQFF.